The 25 T cell receptor beta chains below all came from one sample that was sequenced in a study of CD8 T cells in Susac syndrome. Reverse transcription of roughly 0.5 to 1 ug RNA used random hexamers. Via MiXCR, TCRdb re-called the immunoSEQ multiplex PCR reads, giving one row per CDR3 protein. The data contain roughly 140,000 distinct CDR3 sequences, 85% to 95% of them singletons. The specimen sequenced was CD8+ T cells from PBMCs. The source of these receptors is a human donor with multiple sclerosis.

This clonotype has a single count. The rearrangement joins TRBV27 to TRBJ1-5; no definite D call. CDR1 is MNHEY, CDR2 SMNVEV, per germline (reference sequence). The CDR3 length is 15 residues. Trimming removed 3 bases from V and 2 bases from J, with 11 bases in between. The CDR3 nucleotides read TGTGCCAGCAGTTTTGGGATATGGGGCAATCAGCCCCAGCATTTT. Translation: CASSFGIWGNQPQHF.

This chain connects TRBV5-1 to TRBJ2-7; 8 bases align to TRBD1. CDR3 size: 15 residues. Trimming took 0 bases from V and 2 from J; bases not matched to a gene: 4. The germline V gene has CDR1 SGHRS and CDR2 YFSETQ. The CDR3 DNA reads TGCGCCAGCAGCTTGGCTCCAGGGGGCACCTACGAGCAGTACTTC. This encodes CASSLAPGGTYEQYF.

The count of this clonotype is one. The rearrangement joins TRBV20-1 to TRBJ2-3, with D perhaps matching TRBD1 (6 bases). Germline CDR1 is DFQATT and CDR2 is SNEGSKA (reference sequence). The V end lost 6 bases, the J end lost 4 bases, and 20 bases lay between the germline ends. This CDR3 comprises 15 residues. This CDR3 is CSAGAGETGPDTQYF. The CDR3 bases are TGCAGTGCCGGAGCCGGCGAAACAGGGCCAGATACGCAGTATTTT.

The chain recombines TRBV11-2 with TRBJ1-2; the D is unclear. Germline assignment: CDR1 SGHAT and CDR2 FQNNGV. This CDR3 has 15 amino acids. V lost 2 bases to trimming and J lost 6 bases, with 16 bases between them. CDR3 in amino acids: CASSLRLGKYDGYTF. CDR3 in DNA: TGTGCCAGCAGCTTACGCCTAGGCAAATACGATGGCTACACCTTC.

This chain connects TRBV5-1 to TRBJ2-1; D may correspond to TRBD1 or TRBD2 (5 bases each). V was clipped by 6 bases and J by 7 bases, with 17 bases between them. The CDR3 has 14 amino acids. From germline, CDR1 is SGHRS and CDR2 YFSETQ. Here the CDR3 DNA reads TGCGCCAGCACCCGGACACCGGGGATTAATGAGCAGTTCTTC. The encoded protein is CASTRTPGINEQFF.

This chain links TRBV23-1 with TRBJ1-1; weak D call: TRBD1 (5 bases). TRBV23-1 is noted as an ORF with a role that remains uncertain. CDR3 length: 14 residues. Trimming left V 0 bases short and J 1 base short, with 6 bases between. CDR3 DNA sequence: TGCGCCAGCAGTCAATCGGGGCAGAACACTGAAGCTTTCTTT. Its protein product is CASSQSGQNTEAFF.

This clonotype has more than one count but fewer than ten. V is TRBV30 and J is TRBJ1-2; D not certain. The germline CDR1 and CDR2 sequences are GTSNPN and SVGIG (reference sequence). V lost 0 bases and J 14 bases, leaving 16 bases between the germline ends. The CDR3 extends over 12 amino acids. The CDR3 loop is CAWSVRSGQWTF. CDR3 nucleotide sequence: TGTGCCTGGAGTGTACGAAGCGGGCAGTGGACCTTC.

V and J are TRBV19 and TRBJ1-2, with unresolved D. This CDR3 is 12 amino acids long. The germline V gene has CDR1 LNHDA and CDR2 SQIVND (reference sequence). Deletions cut 10 bases from V and 4 bases from J, with 13 bases between. The CDR3 DNA reads TGTGCCACCGCTTCTTGGATCTATGGCTACACCTTC. It is translated as CATASWIYGYTF.

The chain couples TRBV3-1 to TRBJ2-7; weak D call: TRBD1 (6 bases). The germline V and J ends were trimmed by 5 bases and 2 bases, with 19 bases remaining between them. CDR1 and CDR2 (germline): LGHDT, YNNKEL (reference sequence). The CDR3 consists of 16 residues. CDR3 sequence reads: CASSFLRDIDPYEQYF. CDR3 sequence (DNA): TGTGCCAGCAGCTTCCTCAGGGACATCGATCCCTACGAGCAGTACTTC.

This clonotype was observed a few times. The genes are TRBV6-4 and TRBJ2-3; 10 nucleotides align to TRBD2. Germline V lookup: CDR1 MRHNA, CDR2 SNTAGT. The J segment lost 4 bases and the V segment lost 5 bases, leaving 0 bases of the junction unmatched. The CDR3 runs to 13 residues. The CDR3 DNA sequence: TGTGCCAGCAGTAGCGGGGGGGCAGATACGCAGTATTTT. Protein: CASSSGGADTQYF.

This chain links TRBV13 with TRBJ2-1, with D perhaps TRBD1 (5 bases). The ends were cut back, 4 bases at V and 5 bases at J, with 24 bases in the middle. Germline-derived CDR1 and CDR2 are PRHDT and FYEKMQ (reference sequence). This CDR3 comprises 18 residues. The CDR3 region has the DNA TGTGCCAGCAGCTCAACATCCCGGACAATAGCTACGAACAATGAGCAGTTCTTC. Protein: CASSSTSRTIATNNEQFF.

CDR3 DNA sequence: TGTGCCAGCAGCGTAGAGGGAAAGAATACGCAGTATTTT. Protein sequence: CASSVEGKNTQYF. The chain carries TRBV9 and TRBJ2-3; D gene uncertain. CDR3 size: 13 residues. The V end was cut by 0 bases, the J end by 7 bases, with 9 bases between. Germline lookup yields CDR1 SGDLS and CDR2 YYNGEE. Variable domain in full (rest from reference TRBV9 and TRBJ2-3): DSGVTQTPKHLITATGQRVTLRCSPRSGDLSVYWYQQSLDQGLQFLIQYYNGEERAKGNILERFSAQQFPDLHSELNLSSLELGDSALYFCASSVEGKNTQYFGPGTRLTVL.

The chain combines TRBV3-1 with TRBJ2-7, with D unresolved. Germline V gene data show CDR1 as LGHDT and CDR2 as YNNKEL (reference sequence). The ends were cut back, 0 bases at V and 3 bases at J, with 12 bases in the middle. The CDR3 has 15 amino acids. The CDR3 loop is CASSQENDGYYEQYF. The DNA of the CDR3 is TGTGCCAGCAGCCAAGAGAACGACGGTTACTACGAGCAGTACTTC.

The chain links TRBV20-1 to TRBJ2-5; 10 bases agree with TRBD2. V shed 3 bases, J shed 3 bases, and the junction held 4 bases outside the gene matches. The length of the CDR3 is 14 residues. Germline CDR1 reads DFQATT; CDR2 reads SNEGSKA (reference sequence). As DNA, the CDR3 is TGCAGTGCTAGGAGCGGGGGGGTCGAAGAGACCCAGTACTTC. The encoded protein is CSARSGGVEETQYF.

The chain couples TRBV20-1 to TRBJ2-5; 9 bases fit TRBD2. This CDR3 region has 14 residues. V gave up 5 bases and J gave up 5 bases; unmatched junction bases: 9. Germline V CDR1 and CDR2: DFQATT, SNEGSKA (reference sequence). Here the CDR3 DNA reads TGCAGTGCTCATATAGCGGGGGATGCGGAGACCCAGTACTTC. It codes for CSAHIAGDAETQYF.

The chain combines TRBV25-1 with TRBJ1-5, with D unclear. Germline loops: CDR1 MGHDK, CDR2 SYGVNS. The CDR3 spans 19 residues. The V and J ends lost 4 bases and 9 bases respectively, with 31 bases between them. In DNA form, the CDR3 reads TGTGCCAGCAGTGCCGTCGGCAGTCCCCGATGTGCGTGGCAATGGCCCCAGCATTTT. It specifies CASSAVGSPRCAWQWPQHF. The full variable domain, with the rest looked up from reference TRBV25-1 and TRBJ1-5, is EADIYQTPRYLVIGTGKKITLECSQTMGHDKMYWYQQDPGMELHLIHYSYGVNSTEKGDLSSESTVSRIRTEHFPLTLESARPSHTSQYLCASSAVGSPRCAWQWPQHFGDGTRLSIL.

The chain combines TRBV9 with TRBJ2-3, with 8 bases fitting TRBD2. Germline assignment: CDR1 SGDLS and CDR2 YYNGEE. The trim removed 3 bases at V and 5 bases at J, leaving 5 bases unmatched. There are 14 residues in the CDR3. The CDR3 bases are TGTGCCAGCAGCGCCACGGGGGGGCGAGATACGCAGTATTTT. Translated, it gives CASSATGGRDTQYF.

This sequence joins TRBV29-1 and TRBJ2-6, with D perhaps being TRBD1 or TRBD2 (5 bases each). The CDR3 has 16 amino acids. CDR1 and CDR2 from the germline V gene are SQVTM and ANQGSEA. V lost 3 bases to trimming and J lost 2 bases, with 14 bases between them. The CDR3, as DNA: TGCAGCGTTGAGGGACGGGCCCAAGCTGGGGCCAACGTCCTGACTTTC. This sequence encodes CSVEGRAQAGANVLTF. The whole variable domain, remainder taken from reference TRBV29-1 and TRBJ2-6, is SAVISQKPSRDICQRGTSLTIQCQVDSQVTMMFWYRQQPGQSLTLIATANQGSEATYESGFVIDKFPISRPNLTFSTLTVSNMSPEDSSIYLCSVEGRAQAGANVLTFGAGSRLTVL.

This rearrangement joins TRBV14 to TRBJ1-1, with 7 bases that match TRBD1. CDR1 is SGHDN, CDR2 FVKESK, per germline. V trimming: 3 bases; J trimming: 8 bases; junction bases outside the gene matches: 21. This CDR3 region has 18 residues. The DNA for the CDR3 is TGTGCCAGCAGCCAGGGTACCTCGGCGACAGGGCCCGTCTGGGAAGCTTTCTTT. Protein sequence: CASSQGTSATGPVWEAFF. Looking up the rest from reference TRBV14 and TRBJ1-1 gives the full variable domain: EAGVTQFPSHSVIEKGQTVTLRCDPISGHDNLYWYRRVMGKEIKFLLHFVKESKQDESGMPNNRFLAERTGGTYSTLKVQPAELEDSGVYFCASSQGTSATGPVWEAFFGQGTRLTVV.

The chain carries TRBV27 and TRBJ1-1, with D possibly TRBD1 on 5 matching bases. The germline CDR1 and CDR2 sequences are MNHEY and SMNVEV (reference sequence). The CDR3 has 13 amino acids. Trimming pared 0 bases from V and 5 bases from J, leaving 7 bases between. As DNA, the CDR3 is TGTGCCAGCAGTTTATCGGGGCCGACTGAAGCTTTCTTT. Its protein is CASSLSGPTEAFF.

This clonotype was counted once. The chain employs TRBV11-2 and TRBJ1-1, with 11 bases fitting TRBD1. The CDR3 loop spans 17 amino acids. The germline V gene has CDR1 SGHAT and CDR2 FQNNGV. The ends lost 2 bases at V and 0 bases at J; junction bases unmatched: 5. Here the CDR3 reads CASSLRGQGVLNTEAFF. In DNA, the CDR3 is TGTGCCAGCAGCTTAAGGGGACAGGGGGTATTGAACACTGAAGCTTTCTTT.

The chain is built from TRBV12-3 or TRBV12-4 and TRBJ2-2, with D possibly TRBD1 on 5 matching bases. V lost 5 bases and J lost 5, with 6 bases in between. CDR3 size: 12 residues. The CDR3 nucleotides are TGTGCCAGCAGTACAGGTACCGGGGAGCTGTTTTTT. Its translation is CASSTGTGELFF.

The chain couples TRBV4-1 to TRBJ1-1; D gene ambiguous. Trimming took off 1 base at V and 0 bases at J, with 12 bases between the two ends. The CDR3 totals 16 residues. Germline V gene sequence: CDR1 MGHRA, CDR2 YSYEKL. The CDR3 DNA follows: TGCGCCAGCAGCCAAGTTTCGGGGAGAATGAACACTGAAGCTTTCTTT. It translates to CASSQVSGRMNTEAFF.

This clonotype occurred once. CDR3 sequence: CASSQDYPRGERYGYTF. In DNA, the CDR3 is TGTGCCAGCAGCCAAGACTACCCCAGGGGGGAACGCTATGGCTACACCTTC. This chain links TRBV14 with TRBJ1-2, with 7 positions matching TRBD1. With V trimmed by 0 bases and J by 4 bases, 11 bases remained unmatched. This CDR3 spans 17 amino acids. Germline V lookup: CDR1 SGHDN, CDR2 FVKESK.

This clonotype was observed once. This CDR3 is CATSRALRGRSQETQYF. The CDR3 coding sequence is TGTGCCACCAGCAGAGCACTCAGGGGACGCTCGCAAGAGACCCAGTACTTC. V and J are TRBV15 and TRBJ2-5; a possible D gene is TRBD1 (6 bases). The CDR3 runs 17 residues. The V end was cut by 1 base, the J end by 2 bases, with 17 bases between. Germline CDR1 reads LNHNV; CDR2 reads YYDKDF (reference sequence).